This T cell receptor (beta chain) was recorded in a study of cytomegalovirus exposure and HLA in healthy donors. Across the study: Per a later analysis, the roughly 690 first-cohort and approximately 120 validation repertoires shared one platform.

Worth noting for this clone: Antigen unknown.

CDR1 and CDR2 from the germline V gene are MNHEY and SMNVEV (reference sequence). The CDR3 is 16 amino acids. The V segment lost 1 base and the J segment 7 bases; nucleotides outside the gene matches: 9. Study outcomes and limitations: A classifier reportedly called cytomegalovirus status with high sensitivity and specificity. Most TCR sequences were uncommon, yet certain public TCRs appeared in many donors. A list of around 150 TCR beta chains associated with cytomegalovirus was given.

Clones were read by immunoSEQ multiplex PCR, and TCRdb kept only the in-frame ones, dropping some. The sample includes tens of thousands of clones, roughly nine tenths of them seen just once. The sequence was collected from a man aged 18 to 29 in good health and CMV-seronegative. The chain uses TRBV27 and TRBJ2-7; 11 bases are a match to TRBD1. Sequencing was carried out using PBMCs. The CDR3 DNA is TGTGCCAGCAGTTTATGGGCCCGGGACAGGGGGAGGGAGCAGTACTTC. Amino acids: CASSLWARDRGREQYF.